What follows are 14 T cell receptor beta chains derived from one specimen sequenced in a study of T cells in localized non-small cell lung cancer. Some clones are missing from TCRdb's copy, which holds only in-frame ones; the method was immunoSEQ multiplex PCR. The table has more than 45,000 clones, about 88% seen once. The specimen was PBMCs, collected before any cancer treatment. The receptor set was obtained from a man aged 40-75 years with stage II lung adenocarcinoma.

The V call is TRBV15, the J call TRBJ2-1; D not certain. This CDR3 comprises 16 residues. V dropped 8 bases and J dropped 0 bases, with 17 bases sitting between them. Per the germline V gene, CDR1 is LNHNV and CDR2 is YYDKDF (reference sequence). The chain's CDR3 is CATSASKTSSYNEQFF. In DNA form, the CDR3 reads TGTGCCACCTCTGCTTCCAAAACCAGCTCCTACAATGAGCAGTTCTTC.

Only one count was recorded for this clone. This chain links TRBV6-5 with TRBJ1-1, with D tentatively TRBD1 (5 bases). Trimming took 7 bases from V and 4 from J, leaving 13 bases between them. The CDR3 length is 13 residues. The germline V gene encodes CDR1 MNHEY and CDR2 SVGAGI. DNA for the CDR3: TGTGCCAGCAAATGGCAGGGCAGCACTGAAGCTTTCTTT. Translating gives CASKWQGSTEAFF.

This chain joins TRBV14 and TRBJ1-1, with D maybe TRBD1 (5 bases). CDR3 length: 13 amino acids. Germline values: CDR1 SGHDN, CDR2 FVKESK. V dropped 7 bases and J dropped 0 bases, with 9 bases sitting between them. The CDR3 DNA is TGTGCCAGCAAGGAGGGGTTGAACACTGAAGCTTTCTTT. It encodes CASKEGLNTEAFF.

This clone was seen only once. The chain has TRBV10-1 and TRBJ2-1, with TRBD1 matching 10 bases. This CDR3 spans 14 amino acids. The ends lost 7 bases at V and 7 bases at J; junction bases unmatched: 7. Germline lookup yields CDR1 WNHNN and CDR2 SYGVQD (reference sequence). CDR3 DNA sequence: TGCGCCAGCACCTCCGGGACAGGGGTAAATGAGCAGTTCTTC. This encodes CASTSGTGVNEQFF.

The chain links TRBV5-1 to TRBJ2-3; D is perhaps TRBD1 (5 bases). The CDR3 is 14 residues long. V lost 0 bases, J lost 1 base, and 6 bases lay in between. Germline V gene sequence: CDR1 SGHRS, CDR2 YFSETQ. CDR3 DNA sequence: TGCGCCAGCAGCTTGGGCAGGGGCACAGATACGCAGTATTTT. Protein product: CASSLGRGTDTQYF.

This sequence joins TRBV10-2 and TRBJ2-7; tentatively, D is TRBD1 (5 bases). Trimming shortened V by 0 bases and J by 3 bases, and 15 bases separated the two germline ends. The CDR3 consists of 16 residues. Per the germline V gene, CDR1 is WSHSY and CDR2 is SAAADI. This CDR3 reads CASSESTAGSVYEQYF. CDR3 in DNA: TGCGCCAGCAGTGAGTCGACTGCAGGGTCGGTCTACGAGCAGTACTTC.

The rearrangement links TRBV6-1 to TRBJ2-1, with 8 bases matching TRBD2. Losses at the gene ends were 10 bases for V and 7 bases for J; bases not matched to a gene: 6. The CDR3 is made up of 12 amino acids. Germline CDR1 reads MNHNS; CDR2 reads SASEGT. CDR3 nucleotides: TGTGCCACCACGGGGGGGGTAAATGAGCAGTTCTTC. It is translated as CATTGGVNEQFF.

This chain links TRBV20-1 with TRBJ2-3; D is unresolved. The V gene lost 1 base and the J gene lost 6 bases, with 5 bases spanning the gap. This CDR3 spans 11 amino acids. CDR1 and CDR2 (germline): DFQATT, SNEGSKA (reference sequence). Here the CDR3 DNA reads TGCAGTGCTAGAGGGCGGGATACGCAGTATTTT. Translation: CSARGRDTQYF.

This clone appeared once. The chain carries TRBV27 and TRBJ1-1; unclear D gene. The CDR3 runs 16 residues. From germline, CDR1 is MNHEY and CDR2 SMNVEV (reference sequence). V dropped 6 bases and J dropped 4 bases, with 21 bases sitting between them. The CDR3 is CASSLDGRMGITEAFF. The CDR3 DNA reads as TGTGCCAGCAGCCTAGATGGTAGAATGGGGATCACTGAAGCTTTCTTT.

The CDR3, as DNA: TGTGCCAGCTCACCGACGCGGGGGGGCCAGGGAGATACGCAGTATTTT. It specifies CASSPTRGGQGDTQYF. This rearrangement joins TRBV18 to TRBJ2-3; 9 bases are a match to TRBD2. Losses at the gene ends were 3 bases for V and 5 bases for J; bases not matched to a gene: 9. Germline CDR1 KGHSH, CDR2 LQKENI. The CDR3 spans 16 residues.

The chain couples TRBV13 to TRBJ2-7, with 7 bases lining up with TRBD2. This CDR3 contains 14 residues. Trimming cost V 4 bases and J 2 bases; bases outside gene matches: 5. The germline gives CDR1 PRHDT, CDR2 FYEKMQ (reference sequence). The CDR3 sequence: CASSSAGTTYEQYF. CDR3 in DNA: TGTGCCAGCAGCTCAGCCGGGACTACCTACGAGCAGTACTTC.

This clone came up once. The V call is TRBV30, the J call TRBJ1-3; TRBD1 matches 9 bases. Germline CDR1 is GTSNPN and CDR2 is SVGIG (reference sequence). This CDR3 is 16 amino acids long. Trimming at V came to 1 base and at J to 0 bases, leaving 4 bases not matched to a gene. This chain's CDR3 is CAWSGQGEISGNTIYF. The CDR3 DNA reads as TGTGCCTGGAGTGGACAGGGGGAGATCTCTGGAAACACCATATATTTT.

The V call is TRBV5-4, the J call TRBJ1-1; D is undetermined. Trimming removed 0 bases at V and 1 base at J, with 4 bases between. Germline V CDR1 and CDR2: SGHNT, YYREEE (reference sequence). This CDR3 has 13 residues. In nucleotides, the CDR3 is TGTGCCAGCAGCTTGGAACCGAACACTGAAGCTTTCTTT. Translation: CASSLEPNTEAFF.

The chain uses TRBV27 and TRBJ1-5; 7 bases are a match to TRBD1. The CDR3 contains 14 residues. CDR1 and CDR2 (germline): MNHEY, SMNVEV (reference sequence). Germline trimming cut 5 bases from V and 6 bases from J; bases unmatched to any gene: 7. The CDR3 loop is CASSHRGGGQPQHF. The CDR3 DNA reads TGTGCCAGCAGTCACAGGGGAGGTGGTCAGCCCCAGCATTTT.